This T cell receptor beta chain emerged from a study of blood T cell repertoires in COVID-19. Study details: The United States, Italy and Spain supplied acute and convalescent COVID-19 samples. PBMCs, B-cell-depleted T cells, or T cells provided the cDNA or gDNA that made up the material.

Authors' data handling: Researchers report that nucleated cell counts were estimated from reference gene primer amplification. Profiling relied on immunoSEQ multiplex PCR, and the TCRdb table lists in-frame clones only, not all of them. The D gene and trimming were derived from the DNA, and the V and J assignments and clone size from that table. The table lists 95,000 to 100,000 clones, more than 80% of them singletons. This CDR3 is built from 14 residues. Germline CDR1 reads SGDLS; CDR2 reads YYNGEE. Trimming took off 3 bases at V and 14 bases at J, with 20 bases between the two ends. This TCR derives from a human donor in a cohort sampled during active COVID-19. The sequenced sample consisted of peripheral blood. The rearrangement joins TRBV9 to TRBJ1-4; D is unclear. In DNA form, the CDR3 reads TGTGCCAGCAGCGATCCTAGTAATTCGGAGAGGCTGTTTTTT. Translation gives CASSDPSNSERLFF.